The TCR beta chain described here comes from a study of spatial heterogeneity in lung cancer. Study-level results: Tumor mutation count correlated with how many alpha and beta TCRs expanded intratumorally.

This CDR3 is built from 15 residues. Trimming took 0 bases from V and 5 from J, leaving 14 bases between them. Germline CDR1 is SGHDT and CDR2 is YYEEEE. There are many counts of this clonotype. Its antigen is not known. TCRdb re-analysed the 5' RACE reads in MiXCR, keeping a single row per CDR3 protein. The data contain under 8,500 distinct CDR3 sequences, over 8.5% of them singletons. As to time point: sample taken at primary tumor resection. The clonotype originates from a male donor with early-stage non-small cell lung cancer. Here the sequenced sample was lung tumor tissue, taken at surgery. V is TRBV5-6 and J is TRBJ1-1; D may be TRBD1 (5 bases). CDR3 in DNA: TGTGCCAGCAGCTTGGCTAGGGGATGGGGAACTGAAGCTTTCTTT. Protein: CASSLARGWGTEAFF.